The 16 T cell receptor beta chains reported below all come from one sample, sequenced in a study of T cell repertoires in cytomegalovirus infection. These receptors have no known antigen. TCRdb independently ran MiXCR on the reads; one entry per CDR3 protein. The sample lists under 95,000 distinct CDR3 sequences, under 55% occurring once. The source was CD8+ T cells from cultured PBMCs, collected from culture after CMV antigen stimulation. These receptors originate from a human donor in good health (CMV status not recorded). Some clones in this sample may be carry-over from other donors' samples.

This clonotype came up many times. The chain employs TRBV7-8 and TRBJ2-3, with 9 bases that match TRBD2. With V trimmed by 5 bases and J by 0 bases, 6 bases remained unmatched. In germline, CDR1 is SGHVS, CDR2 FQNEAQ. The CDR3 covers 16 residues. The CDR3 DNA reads TGTGCCAGCAGCGCGATTAGCGGGGGAAGCACAGATACGCAGTATTTT. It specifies CASSAISGGSTDTQYF.

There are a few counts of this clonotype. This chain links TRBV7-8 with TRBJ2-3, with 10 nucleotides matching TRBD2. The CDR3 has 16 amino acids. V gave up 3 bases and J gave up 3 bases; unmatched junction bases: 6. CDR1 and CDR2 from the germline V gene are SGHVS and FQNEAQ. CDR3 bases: TGTGCCAGCAGCTTTACTAGCGGGAAAGGGACAGATACGCAGTATTTT. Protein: CASSFTSGKGTDTQYF. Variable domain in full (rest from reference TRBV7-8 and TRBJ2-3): GAGVSQSPRYKVAKRGQDVALRCDPISGHVSLFWYQQALGQGPEFLTYFQNEAQLDKSGLPSDRFFAERPEGSVSTLKIQRTQQEDSAVYLCASSFTSGKGTDTQYFGPGTRLTVL.

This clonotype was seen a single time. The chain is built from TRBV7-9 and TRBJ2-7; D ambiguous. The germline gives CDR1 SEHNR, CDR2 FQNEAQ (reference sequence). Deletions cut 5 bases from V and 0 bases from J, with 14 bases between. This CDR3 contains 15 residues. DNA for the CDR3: TGTGCCAGCAGCCAAGAGGCCGTCGGCTCCTACGAGCAGTACTTC. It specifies CASSQEAVGSYEQYF.

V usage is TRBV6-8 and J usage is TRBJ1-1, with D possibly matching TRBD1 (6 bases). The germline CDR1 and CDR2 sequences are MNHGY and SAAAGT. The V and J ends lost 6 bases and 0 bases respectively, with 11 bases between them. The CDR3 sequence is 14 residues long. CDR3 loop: CASRSTGMNTEAFF. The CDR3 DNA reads TGTGCCAGCAGATCGACAGGAATGAACACTGAAGCTTTCTTT.

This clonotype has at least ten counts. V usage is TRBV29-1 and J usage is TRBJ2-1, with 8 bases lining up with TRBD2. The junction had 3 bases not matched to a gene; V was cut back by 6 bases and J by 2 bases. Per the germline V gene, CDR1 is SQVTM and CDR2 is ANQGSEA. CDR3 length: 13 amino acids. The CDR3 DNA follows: TGCAGCGTCAACGGGGGGGCCTACAATGAGCAGTTCTTC. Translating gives CSVNGGAYNEQFF.

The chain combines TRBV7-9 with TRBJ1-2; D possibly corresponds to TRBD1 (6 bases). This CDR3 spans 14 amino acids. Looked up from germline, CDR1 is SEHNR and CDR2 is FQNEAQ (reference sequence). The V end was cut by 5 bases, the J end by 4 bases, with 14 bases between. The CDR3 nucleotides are TGTGCCAGCAGCCCAATCCTGGACAGCTATGGCTACACCTTC. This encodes CASSPILDSYGYTF.

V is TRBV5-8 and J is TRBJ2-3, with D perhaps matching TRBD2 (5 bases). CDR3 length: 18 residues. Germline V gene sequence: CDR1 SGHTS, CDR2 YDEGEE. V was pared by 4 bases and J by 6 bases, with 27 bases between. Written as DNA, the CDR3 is TGTGCCAGCAGCCGTACGAGTACTTCACTAGACGCACAGGATACGCAGTATTTT. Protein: CASSRTSTSLDAQDTQYF.

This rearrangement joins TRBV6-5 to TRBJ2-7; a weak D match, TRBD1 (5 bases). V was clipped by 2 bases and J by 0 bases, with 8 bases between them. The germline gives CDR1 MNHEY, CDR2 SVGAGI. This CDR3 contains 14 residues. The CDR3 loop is CASSYGAPSYEQYF. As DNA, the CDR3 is TGTGCCAGCAGTTACGGGGCCCCCTCCTACGAGCAGTACTTC.

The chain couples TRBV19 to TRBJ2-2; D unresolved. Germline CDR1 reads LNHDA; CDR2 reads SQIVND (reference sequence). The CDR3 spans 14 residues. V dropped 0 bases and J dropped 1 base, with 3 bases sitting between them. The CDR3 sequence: CASSIDQNTGELFF. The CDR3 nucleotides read TGTGCCAGTAGTATAGACCAGAACACCGGGGAGCTGTTTTTT.

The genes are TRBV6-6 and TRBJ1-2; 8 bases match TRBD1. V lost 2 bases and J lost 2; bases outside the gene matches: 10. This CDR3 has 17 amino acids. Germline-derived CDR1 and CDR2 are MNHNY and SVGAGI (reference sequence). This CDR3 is CASSYGDRSFTNYGYTF. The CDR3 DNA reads TGTGCCAGCAGTTACGGGGACAGGAGCTTTACAAACTATGGCTACACCTTC.

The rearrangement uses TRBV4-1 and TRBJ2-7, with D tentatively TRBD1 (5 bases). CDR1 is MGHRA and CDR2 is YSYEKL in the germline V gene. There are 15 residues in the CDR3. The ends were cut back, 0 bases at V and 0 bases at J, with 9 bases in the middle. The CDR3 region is CASSQDQGYSYEQYF. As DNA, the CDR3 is TGCGCCAGCAGCCAAGATCAGGGTTACTCCTACGAGCAGTACTTC.

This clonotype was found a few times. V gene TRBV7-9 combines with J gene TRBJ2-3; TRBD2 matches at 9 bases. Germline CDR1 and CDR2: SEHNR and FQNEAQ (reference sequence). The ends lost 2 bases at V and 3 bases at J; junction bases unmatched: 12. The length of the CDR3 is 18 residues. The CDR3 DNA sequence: TGTGCCAGCAGCTTACCTCCCGGGACTAGCTATTTGACAGATACGCAGTATTTT. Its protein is CASSLPPGTSYLTDTQYF.

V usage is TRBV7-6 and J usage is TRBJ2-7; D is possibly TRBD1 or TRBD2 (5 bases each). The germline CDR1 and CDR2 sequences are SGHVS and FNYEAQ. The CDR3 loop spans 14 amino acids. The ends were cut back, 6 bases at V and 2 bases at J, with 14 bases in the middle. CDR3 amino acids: CASSYGQGPYEQYF. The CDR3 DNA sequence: TGTGCCAGCAGTTACGGGCAGGGACCCTACGAGCAGTACTTC. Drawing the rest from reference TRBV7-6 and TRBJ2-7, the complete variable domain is GAGVSQSPRYKVTKRGQDVALRCDPISGHVSLYWYRQALGQGPEFLTYFNYEAQQDKSGLPNDRFSAERPEGSISTLTIQRTEQRDSAMYRCASSYGQGPYEQYFGPGTRLTVT.

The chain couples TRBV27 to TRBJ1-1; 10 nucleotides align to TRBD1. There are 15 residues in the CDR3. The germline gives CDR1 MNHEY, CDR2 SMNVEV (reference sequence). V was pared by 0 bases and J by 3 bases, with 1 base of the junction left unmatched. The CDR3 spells CASSLSGQGDTEAFF. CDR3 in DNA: TGTGCCAGCAGTTTATCAGGACAGGGGGACACTGAAGCTTTCTTT.

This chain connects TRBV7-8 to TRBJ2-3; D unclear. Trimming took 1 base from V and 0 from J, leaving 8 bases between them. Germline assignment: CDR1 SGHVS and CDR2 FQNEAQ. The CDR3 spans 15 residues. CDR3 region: CASSLGRPSTDTQYF. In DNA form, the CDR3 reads TGTGCCAGCAGCTTAGGCAGGCCTAGCACAGATACGCAGTATTTT.

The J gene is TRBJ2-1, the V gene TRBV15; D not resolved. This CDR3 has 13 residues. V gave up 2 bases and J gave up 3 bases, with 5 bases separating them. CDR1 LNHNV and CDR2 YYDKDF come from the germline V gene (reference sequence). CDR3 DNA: TGTGCCACCAGCAGATCAGGCTACAATGAGCAGTTCTTC. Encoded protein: CATSRSGYNEQFF.